A single sample gave rise to the 32 T cell receptor beta chains below, sequenced in a study of Ad26.COV2.S vaccination and SARS-CoV-2 variants. Treatment reported: some 20 received Ad26.COV2.S at low or high dose, single or two shots; roughly five received placebo; per-sample allocation not given. Sampling took place 63 days after the first vaccine or placebo injection. The data were produced by immunoSEQ multiplex PCR, yet TCRdb's version contains in-frame clones alone and is incomplete. The table lists around 450,000 clones, roughly 87% of them singletons. The sequencing here drew on peripheral blood, taken in a trial of Ad26.COV2.S vaccine versus placebo. The receptors here all came from a person between 18 and 60 years old who received the Ad26.COV2.S COVID-19 vaccine or a placebo.

V usage is TRBV7-7 and J usage is TRBJ2-5; 8 bases line up with TRBD2. The trim removed 1 base at V and 5 bases at J, leaving 9 bases unmatched. This CDR3 is built from 16 residues. Looked up from germline, CDR1 is SSHAT and CDR2 is FNYEAQ (reference sequence). CDR3 sequence (DNA): TGTGCCAGCAGCTTAGAAGGGGCGGGGGGCGACGAGACCCAGTACTTC. Residues: CASSLEGAGGDETQYF.

The V call is TRBV5-5, the J call TRBJ2-5, with D possibly being TRBD1 or TRBD2 (8 bases each). The CDR3 is 16 amino acids. V was clipped by 4 bases and J by 4 bases, with 20 bases between them. Germline-derived CDR1 and CDR2 are SGHKS and YYEKEE (reference sequence). The chain's CDR3 is CASSAGGQGAVETQYF. The CDR3 coding sequence is TGTGCCAGCAGCGCGGGGGGCCAGGGGGCTGTAGAGACCCAGTACTTC.

V and J are TRBV2 and TRBJ2-2, with D possibly being TRBD2 (6 bases). The CDR3 runs to 15 residues. Trimming stripped 4 bases from V and 2 bases from J, with 11 bases between. The germline V gene has CDR1 SNHLY and CDR2 FYNNEI. The CDR3 nucleotides read TGTGCCAGCAGTGGGGGACTTCGCAACACCGGGGAGCTGTTTTTT. It encodes CASSGGLRNTGELFF.

About this clone: Other DNA sequences in this sample translate to the same CDR3. This CDR3 is CASSERGGSYEQYF. The CDR3 nucleotides are TGTGCCAGCAGTGAGAGGGGGGGGTCCTACGAGCAGTACTTC. The J gene is TRBJ2-7, the V gene TRBV2, with D possibly matching TRBD2 (7 bases). The CDR3 is 14 residues long. Trimming removed 3 bases at V and 1 base at J, with 10 bases between. Germline values: CDR1 SNHLY, CDR2 FYNNEI. The complete variable domain, with remaining parts taken from reference TRBV2 and TRBJ2-7, reads EPEVTQTPSHQVTQMGQEVILRCVPISNHLYFYWYRQILGQKVEFLVSFYNNEISEKSEIFDDQFSVERPDGSNFTLKIRSTKLEDSAMYFCASSERGGSYEQYFGPGTRLTVT.

This clone was observed a single time. CDR3 sequence reads: CASSLEYRRAGELFF. In DNA form, the CDR3 reads TGTGCCAGCAGCTTAGAGTACCGCCGGGCCGGGGAGCTGTTTTTT. The V gene is TRBV7-2, the J gene TRBJ2-2; D gene uncertain. CDR3 length equals 15 residues. Trimming pared 1 base from V and 6 bases from J, leaving 12 bases between. Germline V lookup: CDR1 SGHTA, CDR2 FQGNSA.

This chain links TRBV5-5 with TRBJ2-3; possible D gene TRBD2, 6 bases. The CDR3 is 15 residues long. Trimming removed 0 bases at V and 6 bases at J, with 14 bases between. Germline V gene lookup returns CDR1 SGHKS and CDR2 YYEKEE (reference sequence). CDR3 protein: CASSLGLRGTDTQYF. The CDR3 nucleotides read TGTGCCAGCAGCTTGGGATTGCGCGGGACGGATACGCAGTATTTT.

The chain combines TRBV18 with TRBJ2-2, with D maybe TRBD1 (5 bases). The CDR3 has 13 amino acids. CDR1 is KGHSH, CDR2 LQKENI, per germline. V was trimmed by 7 bases and J by 7 bases, leaving 13 bases between them. The CDR3 DNA reads TGTGCCAGCTTAACGCTCAGGGACGGGGAGCTGTTTTTT. Its protein product is CASLTLRDGELFF.

The genes are TRBV7-2 and TRBJ2-4; D is possibly TRBD1 (6 bases). Germline CDR1 SGHTA, CDR2 FQGNSA. Trimming shortened V by 5 bases and J by 5 bases, and 10 bases separated the two germline ends. The length of the CDR3 is 13 residues. In DNA form, the CDR3 reads TGTGCCAGCAGCGTACAGGGTCAAAACATTCAGTACTTC. Residues: CASSVQGQNIQYF.

The V call is TRBV5-5, the J call TRBJ2-5; the match to TRBD2 covers 14 bases. This CDR3 spans 15 amino acids. Losses at the gene ends were 4 bases for V and 5 bases for J; bases not matched to a gene: 4. Germline V gives CDR1 SGHKS, CDR2 YYEKEE (reference sequence). As DNA, the CDR3 is TGTGCCAGCAGCGGACTAGCGGGAGGAGTGGAGACCCAGTACTTC. It translates to CASSGLAGGVETQYF.

V usage is TRBV6-5 and J usage is TRBJ1-1, with D hard to call. Between the trimmed V and J ends, which lost 5 bases and 1 base, there was a span of 5 bases. The CDR3 runs to 12 residues. The germline V gene has CDR1 MNHEY and CDR2 SVGAGI. This CDR3 is CASSPPNTEAFF. The DNA of the CDR3 is TGTGCCAGCAGTCCCCCGAACACTGAAGCTTTCTTT.

The V and J genes are TRBV7-2 and TRBJ1-5; a possible D gene is TRBD1 (6 bases). The CDR3 extends over 16 amino acids. Trimming pared 4 bases from V and 0 bases from J, leaving 13 bases between. CDR1 and CDR2 from the germline V gene are SGHTA and FQGNSA. In DNA, the CDR3 is TGTGCCAGCAGCTCACAGGGTGGGGGTAGCAATCAGCCCCAGCATTTT. It translates to CASSSQGGGSNQPQHF.

This clone was seen a few times. This chain links TRBV6-1 with TRBJ1-5; 8 nucleotides align to TRBD1. The CDR3 extends over 15 amino acids. Germline V gene lookup returns CDR1 MNHNS and CDR2 SASEGT. V dropped 3 bases and J dropped 2; count of bases not matched to a gene: 3. The CDR3 reads CASSDSTGGNQPQHF. CDR3 nucleotide sequence: TGTGCCAGCAGTGATTCGACAGGGGGCAATCAGCCCCAGCATTTT.

In DNA, the CDR3 is TGTGCCAGCAGCCTCAACAGGGGGCAGGGCACTGAAGCTTTCTTT. Residues: CASSLNRGQGTEAFF. This sequence joins TRBV5-6 and TRBJ1-1; TRBD1 matches 9 bases. The CDR3 is 15 residues long. Germline trimming cut 4 bases from V and 4 bases from J; bases unmatched to any gene: 8. Germline V lookup: CDR1 SGHDT, CDR2 YYEEEE.

The rearrangement links TRBV6-6 to TRBJ2-5; possible D gene TRBD2, 5 bases. The CDR3 has 12 amino acids. Trimming removed 9 bases at V and 4 bases at J, with 12 bases between. CDR1 and CDR2 (germline): MNHNY, SVGAGI (reference sequence). CDR3 bases: TGTGCCAGTTTGATGGCGGGAGAGACCCAGTACTTC. It yields the protein CASLMAGETQYF.

The gene calls are TRBV7-2 and TRBJ1-1; D unresolved. V was trimmed by 4 bases and J by 4 bases, leaving 10 bases between them. There are 13 residues in the CDR3. Germline CDR1 SGHTA, CDR2 FQGNSA. The CDR3 DNA reads TGTGCCAGCAGCTGGAAGATGCTCACTGAAGCTTTCTTT. It is translated as CASSWKMLTEAFF. The variable domain in full, with the rest retrieved from reference TRBV7-2 and TRBJ1-1, is GAGVSQSPSNKVTEKGKDVELRCDPISGHTALYWYRQSLGQGLEFLIYFQGNSAPDKSGLPSDRFSAERTGGSVSTLTIQRTQQEDSAVYLCASSWKMLTEAFFGQGTRLTVV.

As concerns this clone: Other DNA sequences in the same sample also yield this CDR3. The chain joins TRBV29-1 to TRBJ1-2; D remains ambiguous. V shed 3 bases and J shed 8 bases, with 4 bases lying between them. The CDR3 runs 9 residues. Looked up from germline, CDR1 is SQVTM and CDR2 is ANQGSEA. CDR3 protein: CSVDSGYTF. CDR3 sequence (DNA): TGCAGCGTTGACTCCGGCTACACCTTC.

This sequence joins TRBV5-1 and TRBJ1-2; TRBD1 matches 9 bases. CDR1 is SGHRS, CDR2 YFSETQ, per germline. V was clipped by 0 bases and J by 6 bases; unmatched bases: 6. The CDR3 is 15 amino acids. The CDR3 reads CASSLDAGQGDGYTF. Written as DNA, the CDR3 is TGCGCCAGCAGCTTGGACGCGGGACAGGGCGATGGCTACACCTTC.

The chain couples TRBV4-1 to TRBJ1-2, with D possibly matching TRBD1 (5 bases). Trimming removed 0 bases at V and 8 bases at J, with 16 bases between. The CDR3 contains 15 residues. The germline gives CDR1 MGHRA, CDR2 YSYEKL. In DNA, the CDR3 is TGCGCCAGCAGCCAAGATCCGGGTCAGGGAGTGGGCTACACCTTC. Translation: CASSQDPGQGVGYTF.

The chain carries TRBV4-3 and TRBJ2-3, with D possibly being TRBD1 (6 bases). Germline loops: CDR1 LGHNA, CDR2 YSLEER. V lost 0 bases, J lost 9 bases, and 16 bases lay in between. CDR3 length: 15 amino acids. CDR3 region: CASSQEGQGSRTQYF. CDR3 nucleotide sequence: TGCGCCAGCAGCCAAGAGGGCCAGGGGAGTAGAACGCAGTATTTT.

V gene TRBV10-3 combines with J gene TRBJ2-1; D remains ambiguous. Trimming pared 0 bases from V and 8 bases from J, leaving 5 bases between. The CDR3 covers 12 residues. Germline V lookup: CDR1 ENHRY, CDR2 SYGVKD. The CDR3 protein is CAISESGYEQFF. DNA of the CDR3: TGTGCCATCAGTGAGTCAGGGTATGAGCAGTTCTTC.

This sequence joins TRBV5-5 and TRBJ2-1; possibly TRBD1 for D (6 bases). The CDR3 has 15 residues. V was shortened by 4 bases and J by 2 bases, with 13 bases between the two germline ends. Germline V gene data show CDR1 as SGHKS and CDR2 as YYEKEE (reference sequence). DNA for the CDR3: TGTGCCAGCAGCCTCCAGACAGGAACCTACAATGAGCAGTTCTTC. Translation gives CASSLQTGTYNEQFF.

CDR3: CASSLRDRFSGNTIYF. CDR3 bases: TGTGCCAGCAGCTTAAGGGACAGGTTCTCTGGAAACACCATATATTTT. The V and J genes are TRBV7-2 and TRBJ1-3, with 8 bases matching TRBD1. The length of the CDR3 is 16 residues. V shed 2 bases and J 0 bases; nucleotides not matched to a gene: 3. Germline V lookup: CDR1 SGHTA, CDR2 FQGNSA. Based on the CDR3 plus reference TRBV7-2 and TRBJ1-3, the full variable domain is GAGVSQSPSNKVTEKGKDVELRCDPISGHTALYWYRQSLGQGLEFLIYFQGNSAPDKSGLPSDRFSAERTGGSVSTLTIQRTQQEDSAVYLCASSLRDRFSGNTIYFGEGSWLTVV.

This chain uses TRBV18 with TRBJ2-2; no firm D call. CDR3 length: 12 residues. Germline loops: CDR1 KGHSH, CDR2 LQKENI. Trimming took 5 bases from V and 3 from J, leaving 4 bases between them. The CDR3 DNA follows: TGTGCCAGCTCAATGGACACCGGGGAGCTGTTTTTT. Its translation is CASSMDTGELFF.

V usage is TRBV7-2 and J usage is TRBJ2-7, with D possibly matching TRBD1 (5 bases). Germline values: CDR1 SGHTA, CDR2 FQGNSA. V lost 5 bases and J lost 0, with 11 bases in between. The CDR3 runs 14 residues. Here the CDR3 DNA reads TGTGCCAGCAGCCAACAGGTTATCTCCTACGAGCAGTACTTC. This translates into CASSQQVISYEQYF.

This sequence joins TRBV5-1 and TRBJ2-1; a weak D match, TRBD1 (6 bases). The CDR3 totals 15 residues. The germline V gene has CDR1 SGHRS and CDR2 YFSETQ. The germline V and J ends were trimmed by 0 bases and 6 bases, with 13 bases remaining between them. The CDR3 DNA reads TGCGCCAGCAGCTTGGAGGACAGCACGACCAATGAGCAGTTCTTC. It specifies CASSLEDSTTNEQFF.

The rearrangement joins TRBV13 to TRBJ2-3; 9 bases align to TRBD2. The CDR3 has 16 amino acids. J was trimmed by 2 bases and V by 2 bases; bases with no gene match: 5. Germline assignment: CDR1 PRHDT and CDR2 FYEKMQ (reference sequence). The CDR3 sequence is CASSLMASGATDTQYF. The DNA of the CDR3 is TGTGCCAGCAGCTTAATGGCTAGCGGGGCCACAGATACGCAGTATTTT.

This chain joins TRBV9 and TRBJ1-2, with a possible D match to TRBD1 (5 bases). The V end lost 4 bases, the J end lost 4 bases, and 17 bases lay between the germline ends. This CDR3 has 15 amino acids. Germline V gives CDR1 SGDLS, CDR2 YYNGEE. The DNA for the CDR3 is TGTGCCAGCAGCAACCCGGGACGGCCGATCTATGGCTACACCTTC. Translation: CASSNPGRPIYGYTF. Drawing the rest from reference TRBV9 and TRBJ1-2, the complete variable domain is DSGVTQTPKHLITATGQRVTLRCSPRSGDLSVYWYQQSLDQGLQFLIQYYNGEERAKGNILERFSAQQFPDLHSELNLSSLELGDSALYFCASSNPGRPIYGYTFGSGTRLTVV.

As for this clone: A junction boundary mismatches the germline segment, possibly from a read error. The chain is built from TRBV6-5 and TRBJ2-7, with D possibly TRBD1 on 6 matching bases. Germline CDR1 is MNHEY and CDR2 is SVGAGI. CDR3 size: 14 residues. CDR3 coding DNA: TGTGCCAGCTGTTACGGGACAAACTCCTACGAGCAGTACTTC. Its translation is CASCYGTNSYEQYF.

The rearrangement joins TRBV6-6 to TRBJ2-5; possibly TRBD1 or TRBD2 for D (6 bases each). V gave up 0 bases and J gave up 6 bases, with 17 bases separating them. Germline-derived CDR1 and CDR2 are MNHNY and SVGAGI (reference sequence). This CDR3 is 16 amino acids long. The CDR3 sequence is CASSYSGAAGWKTQYF. CDR3 coding DNA: TGTGCCAGCAGTTACTCGGGGGCTGCGGGGTGGAAGACCCAGTACTTC.

The chain couples TRBV30 to TRBJ1-2, with 9 nucleotides matching TRBD1. The ends lost 4 bases at V and 7 bases at J; junction bases unmatched: 7. This CDR3 is built from 13 residues. Germline V gives CDR1 GTSNPN, CDR2 SVGIG (reference sequence). The CDR3 DNA sequence: TGTGCCTGGAAGGGACAGGGAATGGGTGGCTACACCTTC. It yields the protein CAWKGQGMGGYTF.

This chain connects TRBV4-3 to TRBJ2-7, with 13 bases that match TRBD2. The ends lost 1 base at V and 1 base at J; junction bases unmatched: 10. There are 19 residues in the CDR3. Germline V gene sequence: CDR1 LGHNA, CDR2 YSLEER. The CDR3 region is CASSQALPGLAGCSYEQYV. For the CDR3, the DNA is TGCGCCAGCAGCCAAGCCTTGCCGGGACTAGCGGGATGTTCCTACGAGCAGTACGTC.

CDR3 nucleotides: TGTGCCAGCAGCCCCATGAACGGGGCCTACAATGAGCAGTTCTTC. Translated: CASSPMNGAYNEQFF. The chain recombines TRBV6-5 with TRBJ2-1, with D possibly matching TRBD2 (5 bases). Germline lookup yields CDR1 MNHEY and CDR2 SVGAGI. The CDR3 totals 15 residues. Trimming removed 6 bases at V and 2 bases at J, with 14 bases between.